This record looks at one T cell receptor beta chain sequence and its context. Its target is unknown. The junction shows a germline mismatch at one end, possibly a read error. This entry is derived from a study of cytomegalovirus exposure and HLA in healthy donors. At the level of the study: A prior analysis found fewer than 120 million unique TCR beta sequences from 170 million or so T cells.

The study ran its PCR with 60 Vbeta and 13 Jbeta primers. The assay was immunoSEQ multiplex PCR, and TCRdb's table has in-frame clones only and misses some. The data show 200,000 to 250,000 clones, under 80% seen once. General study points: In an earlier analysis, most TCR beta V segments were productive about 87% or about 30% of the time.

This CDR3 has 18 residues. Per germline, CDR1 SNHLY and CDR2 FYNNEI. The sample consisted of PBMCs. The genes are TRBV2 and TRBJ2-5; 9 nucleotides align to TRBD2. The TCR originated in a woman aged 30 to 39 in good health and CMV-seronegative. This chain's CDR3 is CAISERRRAGGNQETQYF. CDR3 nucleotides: TGTGCCATCAGTGAACGGCGTCGGGCGGGGGGGAACCAAGAGACCCAGTACTTC.